The source of this T cell receptor (beta chain) is a study of CD8 T cells in Susac syndrome. Study-level points and caveats: It was acknowledged by the study that relatively few individuals were included in its TCR sequencing and HLA analysis.

CD8+ and CD4+ T cells taken from blood had their TCR beta sequenced. Stable or active relapsing-remitting multiple sclerosis, untreated and meeting revised McDonald criteria, defined the controls. Negative isolation yielded the CD8+ and CD4+ T cells, while FACS enriched the TEMRA cells. 0.5 to 1 ug RNA was reverse transcribed with random hexamers. Via MiXCR, TCRdb re-called the immunoSEQ multiplex PCR reads, giving one row per CDR3 protein. The repertoire consists of some 220,000 distinct CDR3 sequences, with about 95% occurring once and the leading ten covering about 0.091%. Regarding this clonotype: Antigen: not known.

Trimming at V came to 5 bases and at J to 4 bases, leaving 3 bases not matched to a gene. The length of the CDR3 is 14 residues. The J gene is TRBJ2-7, the V gene TRBV12-3 or TRBV12-4; 12 nucleotides line up with TRBD2. This TCR was sampled from a human donor with multiple sclerosis. The sample consisted of CD4+ T cells from PBMCs. The CDR3 reads CASSRTSGAYEQYF. Here the CDR3 DNA reads TGTGCCAGCAGTCGGACTAGCGGGGCGTACGAGCAGTACTTC.